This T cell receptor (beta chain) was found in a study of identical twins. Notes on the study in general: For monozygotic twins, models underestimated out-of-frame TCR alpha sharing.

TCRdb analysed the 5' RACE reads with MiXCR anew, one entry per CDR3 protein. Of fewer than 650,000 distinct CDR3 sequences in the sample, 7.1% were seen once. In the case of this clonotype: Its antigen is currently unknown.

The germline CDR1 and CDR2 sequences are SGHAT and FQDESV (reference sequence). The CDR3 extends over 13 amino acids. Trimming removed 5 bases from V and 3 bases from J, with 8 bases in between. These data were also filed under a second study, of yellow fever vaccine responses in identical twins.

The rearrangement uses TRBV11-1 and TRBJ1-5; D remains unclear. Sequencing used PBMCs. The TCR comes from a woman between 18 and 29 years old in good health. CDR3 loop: CASSPQANQPQHF. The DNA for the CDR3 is TGTGCCAGCAGCCCCCAAGCCAATCAGCCCCAGCATTTT.